This T cell receptor beta chain was sequenced for a study of CD8 T cells in Susac syndrome. The CDR3 is 15 amino acids. The V gene's germline CDR1 is SQVTM and CDR2 ANQGSEA. The J segment lost 2 bases and the V segment lost 4 bases, leaving 7 bases of the junction unmatched. Reverse transcription used 0.5 to 1 ug RNA and random hexamers. TCRdb recomputed calls from the immunoSEQ multiplex PCR reads with MiXCR, one row per CDR3 protein. This sample has about 200,000 distinct CDR3 sequences, with roughly 94% found just once. The V call is TRBV29-1, the J call TRBJ1-5; 8 positions match TRBD1. The receptor was isolated from a human donor with multiple sclerosis. Sequenced: CD4+ T cells from PBMCs. DNA of the CDR3: TGCAGCGTTGGAGACAGGGGTAAGGGCAATCAGCCCCAGCATTTT. Its protein product is CSVGDRGKGNQPQHF.